This T cell receptor (beta chain) stems from a study of graft-versus-host responses after intestinal transplantation. V lost 10 bases and J 3 bases, leaving 19 bases between the germline ends. CDR3 length: 15 amino acids. In germline, CDR1 is MRHNA, CDR2 SNTAGT. Profiled with immunoSEQ multiplex PCR; TCRdb holds only in-frame clones, not every one. The sample holds approximately 26,000 clones, approximately 87% seen once. This clone turned up a few times. The V and J genes are TRBV6-4 and TRBJ2-1, with D possibly being TRBD2 (7 bases). This clonotype was obtained from a human patient who received an intestinal transplant, so some T cells may come from the graft donor. The sequencing here drew on PBMCs, taken roughly 29 days after intestinal transplant. The CDR3: CATSVKGGDYNEQFF. CDR3 nucleotide sequence: TGTGCCACCTCTGTCAAGGGGGGGGACTACAATGAGCAGTTCTTC.